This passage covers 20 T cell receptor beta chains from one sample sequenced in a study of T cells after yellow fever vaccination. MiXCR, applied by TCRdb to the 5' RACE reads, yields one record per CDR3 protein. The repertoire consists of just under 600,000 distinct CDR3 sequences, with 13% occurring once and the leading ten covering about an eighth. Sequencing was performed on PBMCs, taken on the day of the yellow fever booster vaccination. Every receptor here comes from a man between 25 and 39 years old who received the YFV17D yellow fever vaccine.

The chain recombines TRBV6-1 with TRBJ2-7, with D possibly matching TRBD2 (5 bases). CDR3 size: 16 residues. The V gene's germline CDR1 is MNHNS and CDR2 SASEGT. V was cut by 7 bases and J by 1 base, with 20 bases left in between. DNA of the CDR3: TGTGCCAGCACTCTGGTTCTCGGTAGCGCGTCCTACGAGCAGTACTTC. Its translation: CASTLVLGSASYEQYF.

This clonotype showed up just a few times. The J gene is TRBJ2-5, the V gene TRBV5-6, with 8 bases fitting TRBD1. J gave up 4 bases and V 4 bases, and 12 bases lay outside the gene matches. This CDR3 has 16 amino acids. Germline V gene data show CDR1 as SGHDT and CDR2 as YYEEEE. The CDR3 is CASSPGGPGKGETQYF. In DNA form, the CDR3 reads TGTGCCAGCAGCCCAGGGGGCCCAGGGAAAGGAGAGACCCAGTACTTC. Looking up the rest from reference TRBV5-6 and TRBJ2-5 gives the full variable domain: DAGVTQSPTHLIKTRGQQVTLRCSPKSGHDTVSWYQQALGQGPQFIFQYYEEEERQRGNFPDRFSGHQFPNYSSELNVNALLLGDSALYLCASSPGGPGKGETQYFGPGTRLLVL.

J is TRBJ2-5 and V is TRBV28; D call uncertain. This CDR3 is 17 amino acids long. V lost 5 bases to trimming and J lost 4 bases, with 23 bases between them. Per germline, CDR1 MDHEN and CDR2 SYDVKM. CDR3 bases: TGTGCCAGCAGTGTCCAGTGGGGTAGACCGGCCTCAGAGACCCAGTACTTC. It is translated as CASSVQWGRPASETQYF.

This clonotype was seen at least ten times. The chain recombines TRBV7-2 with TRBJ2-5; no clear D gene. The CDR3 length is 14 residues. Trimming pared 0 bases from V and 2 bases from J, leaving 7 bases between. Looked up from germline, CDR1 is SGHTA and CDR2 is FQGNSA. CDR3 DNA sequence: TGTGCCAGCAGCTTAGCGCTCGTACAAGAGACCCAGTACTTC. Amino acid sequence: CASSLALVQETQYF.

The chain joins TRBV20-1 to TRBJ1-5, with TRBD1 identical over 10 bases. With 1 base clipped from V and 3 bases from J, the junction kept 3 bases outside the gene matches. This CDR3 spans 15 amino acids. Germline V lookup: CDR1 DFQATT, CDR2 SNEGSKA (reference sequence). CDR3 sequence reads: CSARGDRGPNQPQHF. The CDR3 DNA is TGCAGTGCTAGAGGGGACAGGGGCCCCAATCAGCCCCAGCATTTT.

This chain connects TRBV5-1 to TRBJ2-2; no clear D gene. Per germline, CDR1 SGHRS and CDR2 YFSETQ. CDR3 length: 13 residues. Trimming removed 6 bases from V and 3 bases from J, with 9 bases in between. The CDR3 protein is CASTSADTGELFF. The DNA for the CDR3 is TGCGCCAGCACATCGGCCGACACCGGGGAGCTGTTTTTT.

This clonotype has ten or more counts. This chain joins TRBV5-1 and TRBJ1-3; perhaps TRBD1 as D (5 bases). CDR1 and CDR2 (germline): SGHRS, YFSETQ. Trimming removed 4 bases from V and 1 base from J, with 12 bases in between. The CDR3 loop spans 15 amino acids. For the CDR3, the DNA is TGCGCCAGCAGCGTTGCAGGGACTTCTGGAAACACCATATATTTT. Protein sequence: CASSVAGTSGNTIYF.

CDR3 amino acids: CASSFGTPTYNEQFF. The CDR3, as DNA: TGTGCCAGCAGCTTTGGGACGCCGACCTACAATGAGCAGTTCTTC. The genes are TRBV7-9 and TRBJ2-1; either TRBD1 or TRBD2 may supply D (5 bases each). Germline V gene sequence: CDR1 SEHNR, CDR2 FQNEAQ (reference sequence). The V gene lost 3 bases and the J gene lost 2 bases, with 11 bases spanning the gap. The CDR3 spans 15 residues.

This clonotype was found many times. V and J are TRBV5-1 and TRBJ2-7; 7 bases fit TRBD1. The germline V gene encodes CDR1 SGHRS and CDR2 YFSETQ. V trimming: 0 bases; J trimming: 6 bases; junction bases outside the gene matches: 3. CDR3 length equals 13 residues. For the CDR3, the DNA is TGCGCCAGCAGCTTGGGACAGGGCACCGAGCAGTACTTC. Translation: CASSLGQGTEQYF.

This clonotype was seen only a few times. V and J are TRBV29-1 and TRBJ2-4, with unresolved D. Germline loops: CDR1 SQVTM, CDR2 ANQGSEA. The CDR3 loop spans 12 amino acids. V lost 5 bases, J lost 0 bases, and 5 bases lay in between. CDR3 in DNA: TGCAGCGTTAGTATAGCCAAAAACATTCAGTACTTC. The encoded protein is CSVSIAKNIQYF.

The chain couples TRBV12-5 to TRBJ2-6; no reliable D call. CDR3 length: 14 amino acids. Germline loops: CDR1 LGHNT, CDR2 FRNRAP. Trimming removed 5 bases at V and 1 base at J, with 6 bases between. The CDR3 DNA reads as TGTGCTAGTGGTGCGATATCTGGGGCCAACGTCCTGACTTTC. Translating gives CASGAISGANVLTF.

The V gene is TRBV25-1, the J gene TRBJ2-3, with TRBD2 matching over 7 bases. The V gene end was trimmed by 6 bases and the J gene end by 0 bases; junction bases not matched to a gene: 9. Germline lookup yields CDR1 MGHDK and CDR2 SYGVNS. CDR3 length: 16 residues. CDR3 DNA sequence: TGTGCCAGCAGCGTATGGGGGGGGACTAGCACAGATACGCAGTATTTT. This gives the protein CASSVWGGTSTDTQYF.

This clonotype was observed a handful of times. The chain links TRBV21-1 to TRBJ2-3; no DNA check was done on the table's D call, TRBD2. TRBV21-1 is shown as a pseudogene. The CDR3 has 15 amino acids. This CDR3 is CASSGERAWTDTQYF. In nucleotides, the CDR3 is TGTGCCAGCAGCGGAGAGCGGGCTTGGACAGATACGCAGTATTTT.

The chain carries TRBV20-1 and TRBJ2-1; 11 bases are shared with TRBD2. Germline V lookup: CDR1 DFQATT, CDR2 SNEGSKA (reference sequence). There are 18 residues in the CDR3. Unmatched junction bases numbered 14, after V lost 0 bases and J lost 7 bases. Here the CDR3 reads CSARDGSGRAPSINEQFF. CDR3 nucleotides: TGCAGTGCTAGAGATGGTAGCGGGAGGGCCCCCTCAATTAATGAGCAGTTCTTC.

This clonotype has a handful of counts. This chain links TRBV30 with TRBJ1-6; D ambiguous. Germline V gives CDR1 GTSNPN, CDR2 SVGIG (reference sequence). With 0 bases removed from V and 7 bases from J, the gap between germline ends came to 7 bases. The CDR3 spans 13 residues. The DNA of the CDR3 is TGTGCCTGGAGTGTACAGCGGAATTCACCCCTCCACTTT. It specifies CAWSVQRNSPLHF.

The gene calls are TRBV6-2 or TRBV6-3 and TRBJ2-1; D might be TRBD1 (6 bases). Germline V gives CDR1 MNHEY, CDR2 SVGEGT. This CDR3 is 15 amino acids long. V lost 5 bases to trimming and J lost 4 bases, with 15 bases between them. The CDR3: CASSRTAPQYNEQFF. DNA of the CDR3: TGTGCCAGCAGTCGGACAGCCCCCCAATACAATGAGCAGTTCTTC.

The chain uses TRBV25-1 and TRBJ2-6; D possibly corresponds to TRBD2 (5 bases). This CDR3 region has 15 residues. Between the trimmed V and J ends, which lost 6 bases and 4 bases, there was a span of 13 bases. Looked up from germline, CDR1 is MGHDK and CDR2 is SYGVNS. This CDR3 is CASSPPGIGANVLTF. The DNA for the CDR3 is TGTGCCAGCAGCCCCCCCGGGATCGGGGCCAACGTCCTGACTTTC.

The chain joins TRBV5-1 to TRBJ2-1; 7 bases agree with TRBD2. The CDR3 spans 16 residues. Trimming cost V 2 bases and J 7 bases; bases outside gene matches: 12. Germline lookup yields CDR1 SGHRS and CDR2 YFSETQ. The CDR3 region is CASSFLGEGRVNEQFF. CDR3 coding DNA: TGCGCCAGCAGCTTCCTAGGGGAGGGCCGGGTTAATGAGCAGTTCTTC.

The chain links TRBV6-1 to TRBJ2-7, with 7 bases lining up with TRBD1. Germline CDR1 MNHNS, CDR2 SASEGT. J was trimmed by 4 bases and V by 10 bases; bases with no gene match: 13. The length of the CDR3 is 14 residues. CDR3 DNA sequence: TGTGCCACCAATACCCCGGGACAGCAATACGAGCAGTACTTC. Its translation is CATNTPGQQYEQYF.

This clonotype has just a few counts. The CDR3 DNA sequence: TGTGCCAGCAGCCAAGACGTTCTTCAGCCCCAGCATTTT. It codes for CASSQDVLQPQHF. The V and J genes are TRBV3-1 and TRBJ1-5, with D uncertain. The CDR3 spans 13 residues. Germline-derived CDR1 and CDR2 are LGHDT and YNNKEL (reference sequence). V was shortened by 0 bases and J by 6 bases, with 6 bases between the two germline ends. The full variable domain, its missing parts supplied by reference TRBV3-1 and TRBJ1-5, is DTAVSQTPKYLVTQMGNDKSIKCEQNLGHDTMYWYKQDSKKFLKIMFSYNNKELIINETVPNRFSPKSPDKAHLNLHINSLELGDSAVYFCASSQDVLQPQHFGDGTRLSIL.